This TCR beta chain was retrieved from a study of T cell repertoires in cytomegalovirus infection. The germline V gene has CDR1 SGHVS and CDR2 FQNEAQ. Trimming left V 3 bases short and J 3 bases short, with 15 bases between. The CDR3 runs to 15 residues. The study, taken as a whole, reports: Based on cumulative public TCR beta family frequency, carriers of CMV plus the relevant HLA were identified.

TCRdb analysed the reads with MiXCR anew, one entry per CDR3 protein. The top ten clones hold 7.5% to 10% of a sample with about 260,000 distinct CDR3 sequences, roughly 15% of them seen once. This clonotype was recorded at least ten times. Its antigen is currently unknown. The sequencing input was PBMCs. The chain uses TRBV7-8 and TRBJ2-7; D perhaps matches TRBD2 (6 bases). The source of this sequence is a human donor in good health (CMV status not recorded). Some clones in this sample may be carry-over from other donors' samples. CDR3 protein: CASSLEGALHYEQYF. CDR3 nucleotide sequence: TGTGCCAGCAGCTTGGAGGGAGCCCTCCACTACGAGCAGTACTTC.